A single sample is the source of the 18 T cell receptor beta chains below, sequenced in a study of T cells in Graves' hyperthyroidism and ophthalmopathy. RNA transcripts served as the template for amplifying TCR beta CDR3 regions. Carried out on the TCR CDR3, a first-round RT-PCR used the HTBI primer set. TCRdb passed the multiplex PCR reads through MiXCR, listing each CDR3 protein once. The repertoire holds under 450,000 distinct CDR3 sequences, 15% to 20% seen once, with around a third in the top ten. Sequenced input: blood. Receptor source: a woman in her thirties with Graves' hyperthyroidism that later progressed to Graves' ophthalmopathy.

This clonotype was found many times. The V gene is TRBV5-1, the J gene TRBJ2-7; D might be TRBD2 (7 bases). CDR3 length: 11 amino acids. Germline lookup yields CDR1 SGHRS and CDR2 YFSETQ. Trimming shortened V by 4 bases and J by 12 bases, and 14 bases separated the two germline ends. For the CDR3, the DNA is TGCGCCAGCAGCCTAGGGGGGGTTCCGTACTTC. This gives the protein CASSLGGVPYF.

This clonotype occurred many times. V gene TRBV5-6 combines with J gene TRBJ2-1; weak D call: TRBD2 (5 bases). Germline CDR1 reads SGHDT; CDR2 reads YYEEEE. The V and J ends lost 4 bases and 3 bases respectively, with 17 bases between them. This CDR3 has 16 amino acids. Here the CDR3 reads CASSLPSRNYYNEQFF. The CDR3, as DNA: TGTGCCAGCAGCCTCCCTAGCCGGAACTACTACAATGAGCAGTTCTTC.

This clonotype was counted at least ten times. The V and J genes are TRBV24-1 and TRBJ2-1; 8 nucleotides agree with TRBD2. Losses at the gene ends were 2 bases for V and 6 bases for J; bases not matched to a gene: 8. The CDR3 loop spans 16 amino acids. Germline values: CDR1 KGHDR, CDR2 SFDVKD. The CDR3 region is CATSDSGTRQFNEQFF. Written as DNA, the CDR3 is TGTGCCACCAGTGATTCCGGGACTAGGCAATTCAATGAGCAGTTCTTC.

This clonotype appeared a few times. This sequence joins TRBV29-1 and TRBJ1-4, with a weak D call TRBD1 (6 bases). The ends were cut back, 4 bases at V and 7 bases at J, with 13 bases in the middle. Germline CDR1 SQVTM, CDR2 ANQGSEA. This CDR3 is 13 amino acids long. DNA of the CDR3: TGCAGCGTTGGAGGGGGGGTGGGTGAAAAACTGTTTTTT. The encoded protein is CSVGGGVGEKLFF.

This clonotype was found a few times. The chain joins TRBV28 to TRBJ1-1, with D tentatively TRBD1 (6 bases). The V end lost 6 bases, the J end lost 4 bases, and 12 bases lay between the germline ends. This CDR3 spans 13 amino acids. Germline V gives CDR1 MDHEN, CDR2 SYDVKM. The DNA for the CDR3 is TGTGCCAGCAGGCCAACAGGGAGCACTGAAGCTTTCTTT. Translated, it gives CASRPTGSTEAFF. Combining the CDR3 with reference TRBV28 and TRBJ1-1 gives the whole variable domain DVKVTQSSRYLVKRTGEKVFLECVQDMDHENMFWYRQDPGLGLRLIYFSYDVKMKEKGDIPEGYSVSREKKERFSLILESASTNQTSMYLCASRPTGSTEAFFGQGTRLTVV.

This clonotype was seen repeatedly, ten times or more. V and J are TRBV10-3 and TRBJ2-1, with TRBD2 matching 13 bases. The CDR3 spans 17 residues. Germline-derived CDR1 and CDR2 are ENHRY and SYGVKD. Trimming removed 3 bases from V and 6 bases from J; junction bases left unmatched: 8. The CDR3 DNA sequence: TGTGCCATCAGTGACGCCACTAGCGGGAGGGCCACCAATGAGCAGTTCTTC. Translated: CAISDATSGRATNEQFF.

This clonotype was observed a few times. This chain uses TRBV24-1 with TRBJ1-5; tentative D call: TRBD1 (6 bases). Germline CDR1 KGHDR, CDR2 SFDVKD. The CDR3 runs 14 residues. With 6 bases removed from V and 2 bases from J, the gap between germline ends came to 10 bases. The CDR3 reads CATSSRGGNQPQHF. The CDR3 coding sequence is TGTGCCACCAGTAGCAGGGGAGGCAATCAGCCCCAGCATTTT.

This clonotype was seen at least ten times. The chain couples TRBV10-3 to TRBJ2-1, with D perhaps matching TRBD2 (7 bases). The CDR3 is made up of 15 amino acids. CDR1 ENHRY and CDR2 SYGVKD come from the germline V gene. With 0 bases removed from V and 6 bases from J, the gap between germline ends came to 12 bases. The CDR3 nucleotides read TGTGCCATCAGTGAGTCAGCGGGGACAACCAATGAGCAGTTCTTC. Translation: CAISESAGTTNEQFF.

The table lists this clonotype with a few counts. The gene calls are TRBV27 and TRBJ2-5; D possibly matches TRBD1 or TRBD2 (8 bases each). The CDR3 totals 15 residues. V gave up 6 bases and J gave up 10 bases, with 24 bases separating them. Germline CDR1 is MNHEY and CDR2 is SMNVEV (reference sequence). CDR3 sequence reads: CASRTWQGARGDQYF. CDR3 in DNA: TGTGCCAGCAGGACATGGCAGGGGGCGCGGGGGGACCAGTACTTC.

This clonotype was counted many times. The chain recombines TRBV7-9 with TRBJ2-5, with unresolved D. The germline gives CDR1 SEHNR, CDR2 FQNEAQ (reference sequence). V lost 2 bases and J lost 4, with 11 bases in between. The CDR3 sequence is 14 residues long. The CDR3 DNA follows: TGTGCCAGCAGCTTATATTCGGAGACAGAGACCCAGTACTTC. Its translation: CASSLYSETETQYF.

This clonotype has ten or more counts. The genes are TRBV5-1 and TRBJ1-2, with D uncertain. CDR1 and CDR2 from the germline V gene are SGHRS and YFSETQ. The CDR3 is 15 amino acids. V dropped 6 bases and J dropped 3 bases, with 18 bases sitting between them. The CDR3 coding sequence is TGCGCCAGCAAAGATATCCCGGGAGGTCACTATGGCTACACCTTC. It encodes CASKDIPGGHYGYTF.

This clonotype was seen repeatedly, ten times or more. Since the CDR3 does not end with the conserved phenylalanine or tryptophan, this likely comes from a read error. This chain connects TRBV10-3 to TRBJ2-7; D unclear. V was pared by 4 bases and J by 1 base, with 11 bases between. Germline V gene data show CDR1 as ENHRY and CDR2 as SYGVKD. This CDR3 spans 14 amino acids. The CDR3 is CAISGHSASYEQYL. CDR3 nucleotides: TGTGCCATCAGTGGACATTCCGCATCCTACGAGCAGTACCTC.

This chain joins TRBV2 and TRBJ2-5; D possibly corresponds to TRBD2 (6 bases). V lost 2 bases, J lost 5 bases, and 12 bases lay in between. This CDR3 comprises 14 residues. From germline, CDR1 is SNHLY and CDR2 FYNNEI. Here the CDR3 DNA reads TGTGCCAGCAGTGAAACGGGACTGGGGGAGACCCAGTACTTC. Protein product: CASSETGLGETQYF.

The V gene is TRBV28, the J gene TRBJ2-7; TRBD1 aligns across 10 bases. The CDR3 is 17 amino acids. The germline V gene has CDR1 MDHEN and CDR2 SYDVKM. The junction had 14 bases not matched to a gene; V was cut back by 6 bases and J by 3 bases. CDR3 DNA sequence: TGTGCCAGCAGAGAGACAGGGGGCCAGCACAAACTCTACGAGCAGTACTTC. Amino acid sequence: CASRETGGQHKLYEQYF.

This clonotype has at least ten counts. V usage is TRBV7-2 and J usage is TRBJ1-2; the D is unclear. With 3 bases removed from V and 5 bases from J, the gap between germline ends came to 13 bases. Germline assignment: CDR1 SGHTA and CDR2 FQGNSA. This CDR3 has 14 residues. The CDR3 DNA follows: TGTGCCAGCAGCTTTTGGGTAGGAACGTATGGCTACACCTTC. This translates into CASSFWVGTYGYTF.

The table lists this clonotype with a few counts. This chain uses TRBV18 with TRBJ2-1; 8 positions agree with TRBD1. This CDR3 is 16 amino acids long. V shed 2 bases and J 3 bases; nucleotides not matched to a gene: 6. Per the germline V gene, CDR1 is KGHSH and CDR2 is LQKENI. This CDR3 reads CASSPSGDRGYNEQFF. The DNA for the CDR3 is TGTGCCAGCTCACCATCCGGTGACAGGGGCTACAATGAGCAGTTCTTC. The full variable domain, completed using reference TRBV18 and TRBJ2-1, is NAGVMQNPRHLVRRRGQEARLRCSPMKGHSHVYWYRQLPEEGLKFMVYLQKENIIDESGMPKERFSAEFPKEGPSILRIQQVVRGDSAAYFCASSPSGDRGYNEQFFGPGTRLTVL.

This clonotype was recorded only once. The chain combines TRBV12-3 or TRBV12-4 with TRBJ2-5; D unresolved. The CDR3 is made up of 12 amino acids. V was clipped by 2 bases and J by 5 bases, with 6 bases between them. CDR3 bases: TGTGCCAGCAGTTTACTCGCGGAGACCCAGTACTTC. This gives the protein CASSLLAETQYF.

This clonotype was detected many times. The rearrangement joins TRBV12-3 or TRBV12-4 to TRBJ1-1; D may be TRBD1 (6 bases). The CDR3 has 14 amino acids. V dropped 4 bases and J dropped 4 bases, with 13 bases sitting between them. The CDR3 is CASSSPTGATEAFF. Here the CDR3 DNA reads TGTGCCAGCAGTTCGCCGACAGGAGCCACTGAAGCTTTCTTT.